Listed below are T cell receptor beta chains from one sample, sequenced in a study of blood T cells in healthy people across ages. Via MiXCR, TCRdb re-called the 5' RACE reads, giving one row per CDR3 protein. Found here are about 760,000 distinct CDR3 sequences, approximately 25% of them singletons; the top ten hold 9.4%. This same sample was also part of a study on T cells of mothers and their children.

Sequencing was performed on blood. The receptor source for this set is a boy aged 5-17 years in good health. The CDR3 runs from the conserved cysteine through the conserved F or W. The D gene is left open where the match is weak. Rows may omit the clone size; those that give it use once, few, many or a size class.

D,J,V,size,DNA,CDR3
TRBD1,TRBJ2-6,TRBV12-3/TRBV12-4,NA,TGTGCCAGCAGTTTAGCGCGACAGGGTGCCGGGGCCAACGTCCTGACTTTC,CASSLARQGAGANVLTF
NA,TRBJ1-2,TRBV4-1,once,TGCGCCAGCAGCCAAGTAGTGGCCGACTATGGCTACACCTTC,CASSQVVADYGYTF
TRBD2,TRBJ2-1,TRBV20-1,few,TGCAGTGCCGGGCCCTTAGCGGGGGGGGCTGAGCAGTTCTTC,CSAGPLAGGAEQFF
NA,TRBJ2-7,TRBV20-1,NA,TGCAGTGCTCACGACAGGCAGGCCTACGAGCAGTACTTC,CSAHDRQAYEQYF
NA,TRBJ2-5,TRBV3-1,few,TGTGACAGCAGCCACTCCGGGCAAGGAGAGACCCAGTACTTC,CDSSHSGQGETQYF
NA,TRBJ1-2,TRBV27,NA,TGTGCCAGCAGTTTCGCGGACCAAAAGGTGGGCTACACCTTC,CASSFADQKVGYTF
NA,TRBJ1-4,TRBV7-9,NA,TGTGCCAGCAGCACTCGGGGTTTAGCGCGCGAAAAACTGTTTTTT,CASSTRGLAREKLFF
TRBD1,TRBJ2-7,TRBV29-1,few,TGCAGCGCCCGGGACAGGCCTTCCTACGAGCAGTACTTC,CSARDRPSYEQYF
NA,TRBJ2-3,TRBV2,few,TGTGCCAGCATATCTCAGGGGCCAGATACGCAGTATTTT,CASISQGPDTQYF
TRBD2,TRBJ2-7,TRBV15,few,TGTGCCACCAGCAGAGGTACTAGCGGGAGAGACTACGAGCAGTACTTC,CATSRGTSGRDYEQYF
NA,TRBJ1-5,TRBV6-5,NA,TGTGCCAGCAGTTGGGCAGATACAACGCCCCAGCATTTT,CASSWADTTPQHF
NA,TRBJ1-1,TRBV13,few,TGTGCCAGCAGCTTTGAGGCTGGGAAGTCAGGTTTCTTT,CASSFEAGKSGFF
NA,TRBJ2-1,TRBV5-5,NA,TGTGCCAGCAGCTTGCAGCCCAGTCTACTTTACAATGAGCAGTTCTTC,CASSLQPSLLYNEQFF
TRBD1,TRBJ2-4,TRBV19,NA,TGTGCCAGTAGCTCTGACAGGGCCCAAAACATTCAGTACTTC,CASSSDRAQNIQYF
NA,TRBJ2-7,TRBV20-1,few,TGCAGTGCTAGAGATTTTCAGGGAGATTACGAGCAGTACTTC,CSARDFQGDYEQYF
NA,TRBJ2-3,TRBV7-2,NA,TGTGCCAGCACCACGCCGGGGCTCACAGATACGCAGTATTTT,CASTTPGLTDTQYF
TRBD2,TRBJ2-5,TRBV12-3/TRBV12-4,NA,TGTGCCAGCAGTACTGGGACTAGCGGGGGCCTACAAGAGACCCAGTACTTC,CASSTGTSGGLQETQYF
TRBD2,TRBJ2-1,TRBV29-1,NA,TGCAGCGTCGCCCCTAGCGGCCCCTACAATGAGCAGTTCTTC,CSVAPSGPYNEQFF
TRBD2,TRBJ2-5,TRBV20-1,NA,TGCAGTGCTAGTCAGCGGGAGGGCGTCTGGGAGACCCAGTACTTC,CSASQREGVWETQYF
TRBD1,TRBJ1-2,TRBV25-1,few,TGTGCCAGCAGGGAGGGGGCGGTTGGCTACACCTTC,CASREGAVGYTF
NA,TRBJ2-6,TRBV3-1,NA,TGTGCCAGCAGCCAAGATCCGTGGCAGGAATCATCTGGGGCCAACGTCCTGACTTTC,CASSQDPWQESSGANVLTF
TRBD1,TRBJ1-1,TRBV5-1,NA,TGCGCCAGCAGCGCCCACAGGGGGGCGAACACTGAAGCTTTCTTT,CASSAHRGANTEAFF
TRBD1,TRBJ2-1,TRBV5-1,NA,TGCGCCAGCAGCCTGCAGGGGGTGGATGAGCAGTTCTTC,CASSLQGVDEQFF
NA,TRBJ2-7,TRBV5-1,many,TGCGCCAGCAGCTTGGGGACAGCCTCCTACGAGCAGTACTTC,CASSLGTASYEQYF
TRBD1,TRBJ2-7,TRBV6-1,NA,TGTGCCAGCAGCAAGGATCTCGGGACAGGTATTCCCTACGAGCAGTACTTC,CASSKDLGTGIPYEQYF
TRBD2,TRBJ2-7,TRBV10-2,NA,TGCGCCAGCAGGGATCTAGCGGGGGGTCCCTACGAGCAGTACTTC,CASRDLAGGPYEQYF
NA,TRBJ2-3,TRBV19,few,TGTGCCAGTAATGGTGTTATCACAGATACGCAGTATTTT,CASNGVITDTQYF
TRBD1,TRBJ2-7,TRBV27,few,TGTGCCAGCAGTAAAACATTGGGACAGGCAGGCTACGAGCAGTACTTC,CASSKTLGQAGYEQYF
TRBD1,TRBJ2-7,TRBV6-5,few,TGTGCCAGCAGTTCGGGACAGCGGAGCTCCTACGAGCAGTACTTC,CASSSGQRSSYEQYF
NA,TRBJ2-4,TRBV11-2,NA,TGTGCCAGCAGACCTCAGGGGTTGGACATTCAGTACTTC,CASRPQGLDIQYF
TRBD2,TRBJ2-5,TRBV7-2,NA,TGTGCCAGCAGCTTCCAAGGACTAGCGGGAGGAAACGGAGAGACCCAGTACTTC,CASSFQGLAGGNGETQYF
NA,TRBJ2-4,TRBV12-3/TRBV12-4,NA,TGTGCCAGCAGTTTAGCGCAGGGACCCACGACCATTCAGTACTTC,CASSLAQGPTTIQYF
NA,TRBJ2-7,TRBV6-5,NA,TGTGCCAGCAGTTACTCGGACCAGGGGTCCCACGAGCAGTACTTC,CASSYSDQGSHEQYF
NA,TRBJ2-1,TRBV28,NA,TGTGCCAGCAGTTTAATGGCTCGATTACACAATGAGCAGTTCTTC,CASSLMARLHNEQFF
TRBD1,TRBJ2-7,TRBV20-1,NA,TGCAGTGCCCTACCGGGACAGGGTATGTACGAGCAGTACTTC,CSALPGQGMYEQYF
NA,TRBJ2-7,TRBV4-3,few,TGCGCCAGCAGCCAAGATGGGCGGGGGCCCCTTGACGAGCAGTACTTC,CASSQDGRGPLDEQYF